Listed below are T cell receptor beta chains from one sample, sequenced in a study of blood T cell repertoires in COVID-19. Data came from immunoSEQ multiplex PCR; TCRdb stores just in-frame clones and leaves some out. The sample lists around 26,000 clones; 82% were seen once. The sample consisted of peripheral blood. These receptors were taken from a human donor in a cohort sampled during active COVID-19. Each CDR3 is given with its conserved first and last residue. Each record gives: D gene, clone size, V gene, J gene, CDR3 DNA, CDR3 protein. A D gene is named only where the DNA matches it firmly. Not all rows give a size; the values are once, few, many and, for expanded clones, a class.

NA,NA,TRBV7-9,TRBJ1-6,TGTGCCAGCACAGGCAGGCATAATTCACCCCTCCACTTT,CASTGRHNSPLHF
TRBD2,NA,TRBV11-3,TRBJ2-7,TGTGCCAGCAGCGCTCAGCGCCTAGCGGGATTGGACGAGCAGTACTTC,CASSAQRLAGLDEQYF
NA,NA,TRBV6-6,TRBJ2-7,TGTGCCAGCAAAAAAAGCGGGCCTCCATTAGGGTACGAGCAGTACTTC,CASKKSGPPLGYEQYF
NA,NA,TRBV6-2/TRBV6-3,TRBJ1-1,TGTGCCAGCAGTACCCTGAGGGGGGGGCGGATGAACACTGAAGCTTTCTTT,CASSTLRGGRMNTEAFF
TRBD1,NA,TRBV5-4,TRBJ2-1,TGTGCCAGCAGCTTGGGGCTCGGACAGGCACTAGTCAATGAGCAGTTCTTC,CASSLGLGQALVNEQFF
TRBD1,NA,TRBV6-6,TRBJ2-1,TGTGCCAGCAGCTTTAATCGGGACAGGTGGGGCAATGAGCAGTTCTTC,CASSFNRDRWGNEQFF
TRBD1,once,TRBV4-1,TRBJ2-2,TGCGCCAGCAGCCAAGAACACCCCCAGGGGGCAACCGGGGAGCTGTTTTTT,CASSQEHPQGATGELFF
NA,NA,TRBV3-1/TRBV3-2,TRBJ2-7,TGTGCCAGCAGCCAAGTCGGGGATAACTACGAGCAGTACTTC,CASSQVGDNYEQYF
NA,NA,TRBV5-6,TRBJ1-6,TGTGCCAGCAGCGGCAGGGGCGTAATAAATTCACCCCTCCACTTT,CASSGRGVINSPLHF
TRBD1,NA,TRBV6-5,TRBJ2-5,TGTGCCAGCAGTTACGACGGGCAGGGGGCCCAGTACTTC,CASSYDGQGAQYF
NA,NA,TRBV7-2,TRBJ1-3,TGTGCCAGCAGCTTAAACACTGGAAACACCATATATTTT,CASSLNTGNTIYF
TRBD1,once,TRBV18,TRBJ1-1,TGTGCCAGCTCACGAGGGACAGGCCAGGGATCTGAAGCTTTCTTT,CASSRGTGQGSEAFF
TRBD1,NA,TRBV27,TRBJ1-3,TGTGCCAGCAGCAGGACAGGGACCTCTGGAAACACCATATATTTT,CASSRTGTSGNTIYF
TRBD2,NA,TRBV6-5,TRBJ2-1,TGTGCCAGCAGTTACCGGGGACTACCGAACAATGAGCAGTTCTTC,CASSYRGLPNNEQFF
TRBD1,few,TRBV7-2,TRBJ1-5,TGTGCCAGCAGCTGGGGACAGGGGCAGCCCCAGCATTTT,CASSWGQGQPQHF
TRBD1,NA,TRBV19,TRBJ2-7,TGTGCCAGTAGAACTCCCGGGACAGGGGTCGCATACTTC,CASRTPGTGVAYF
NA,NA,TRBV2,TRBJ2-1,TGTGCCAGCAGCCAGAACACCTACAATGAGCAGTTCTTC,CASSQNTYNEQFF
TRBD1,NA,TRBV18,TRBJ2-7,TGTGCCAGCTCACGGGACCAAATTTACAGGGGTTGGTACGAGCAGTACTTC,CASSRDQIYRGWYEQYF
NA,NA,TRBV18,TRBJ2-3,TGTGCCAGCTCCCTTCCTGGCACAGATACGCAGTATTTT,CASSLPGTDTQYF
NA,NA,TRBV11-3,TRBJ2-5,TGTGCCAGCAGCTCAGAGCACGGGGACCAGTACTTC,CASSSEHGDQYF
TRBD1,NA,TRBV18,TRBJ2-7,TGTGCCAGCTCACTGGGGACAGGGGGTTACGAGCAGTACTTC,CASSLGTGGYEQYF
TRBD2,NA,TRBV18,TRBJ2-1,TGTGCCAGCTGCAAAGGGAGAGCGGGACTAGCGGGAGGTGTCTACAATGAGCAGTTCTTC,CASCKGRAGLAGGVYNEQFF
NA,NA,TRBV12-3/TRBV12-4,TRBJ1-5,TGTGCCAGCAGTTTAAATGAGAATCAGCCCCAGCATTTT,CASSLNENQPQHF
NA,NA,TRBV7-3,TRBJ2-1,TGTGCCAGCAGCCTCGCGTGGGGGCCTGGCAATGAGCAGTTCTTC,CASSLAWGPGNEQFF